These T cell receptor beta chains were read from a single sample in a study of blood T cell repertoires in COVID-19. Measured with immunoSEQ multiplex PCR; TCRdb has only the in-frame clones, and not every one. This sample yields under 200,000 clones, of which 87% are seen a single time; approximately 3.3% belongs to the top ten. The sequencing input was peripheral blood. The source of these receptors is a man younger than 35 with active or convalescent COVID-19. CDR3s include the opening cysteine and the closing phenylalanine or tryptophan. A D gene is named only where the DNA matches it firmly. The size field is filled for only some rows; it gives once, few, many or a size class.

j_gene,d_gene,v_gene,abundance,CDR3nt,CDR3aa
TRBJ1-6,-,TRBV4-2,-,TGTGCCAGCAGCCAAGATTTAATGCCAAAGGGGAATTCACCCCTCCACTTT,CASSQDLMPKGNSPLHF
TRBJ1-3,TRBD1,TRBV28,-,TGTGCCAGCAGTTTAGGTGGGACAGCGTTCTCTGGAAACACCATATATTTT,CASSLGGTAFSGNTIYF
TRBJ2-7,-,TRBV14,-,TGTGCCAGCAGCCAAACCGGGACACCAGTCTGGGAGCAGTACTTC,CASSQTGTPVWEQYF
TRBJ1-6,TRBD1,TRBV7-8,-,TGTGCCAGCAGCTTAGAGACAGGGCTTCGGAATTCACCCCTCCACTTT,CASSLETGLRNSPLHF
TRBJ2-5,-,TRBV20-1,-,TGCAGTGCTAGTCCGACGGGGGAGACCCAGTACTTC,CSASPTGETQYF
TRBJ2-5,-,TRBV14,-,TGTGCCAGCAGCCAAGTACGAGAGATTTTCCAAGAGACCCAGTACTTC,CASSQVREIFQETQYF
TRBJ1-5,TRBD1,TRBV4-1,-,TGCGCCAGCAGCAGTGACGGGACAGGGACCAATCAGCCCCAGCATTTT,CASSSDGTGTNQPQHF
TRBJ2-3,-,TRBV9,-,TGTGCCAGCAGCGTAGTAGGGGCCCTAAGTTTGAGCACAGATACGCAGTATTTT,CASSVVGALSLSTDTQYF
TRBJ1-1,TRBD1,TRBV2,-,TGTGCCAGCAGCCCGGACAGGCCTGGGATGAACACTGAAGCTTTCTTT,CASSPDRPGMNTEAFF
TRBJ1-5,TRBD1,TRBV7-9,-,TGTGCCAGCAGCTTAGGAGGGGGCGACAATCAGCCCCAGCATTTT,CASSLGGGDNQPQHF
TRBJ2-1,-,TRBV11-2,once,TGTGCCAGCAGCTTACACACAGTTTACAATGAGCAGTTCTTC,CASSLHTVYNEQFF
TRBJ1-6,-,TRBV4-2,once,TGTGCCAGCAGCCAAGATCGGAGGGCGGCGAATTCACCCCTCCACTTT,CASSQDRRAANSPLHF
TRBJ2-3,TRBD2,TRBV5-6,-,TGTGCCAGCAGCGGACTACTAGCGGGAGGGAGGGATACGCAGTATTTT,CASSGLLAGGRDTQYF
TRBJ1-1,TRBD1,TRBV13,few,TGTGCCAGCAGTAAGTCGGGCCGCGACAGGGAGGATAGGAACACTGAAGCTTTCTTT,CASSKSGRDREDRNTEAFF
TRBJ1-3,TRBD1,TRBV5-1,-,TGCGCCAGCTCAAGACAGGGGAATGCTGGAAACACCATATATTTT,CASSRQGNAGNTIYF
TRBJ2-2,-,TRBV21-1,-,TGTGCCAGCAGCAAATTTTGGTTGGCTAGCGGGGGGCTCACCGGGGAGCTGTTTTTT,CASSKFWLASGGLTGELFF
TRBJ1-2,-,TRBV28,once,TGTGCCAGCAGCCCGGGATATGGCTACACCTTC,CASSPGYGYTF
TRBJ2-1,TRBD1,TRBV5-1,-,TGCGCCAGCAGCTGGCCGGGACAGTTAGGTAATGAGCAGTTCTTC,CASSWPGQLGNEQFF
TRBJ2-1,-,TRBV6-4,-,TGTGCCAGCAGTAGCTCCGGGTTAGTGAGAGGTGAGCAGTTCTTC,CASSSSGLVRGEQFF
TRBJ2-1,TRBD1,TRBV12-3/TRBV12-4,-,TGTGCCAGCAGCCCTCGGGGACAGGGACGATTCTTC,CASSPRGQGRFF
TRBJ1-2,TRBD1,TRBV20-1,-,TGCAGTGCTAGTACCAGGGGGCTCACCGGCTACACCTTC,CSASTRGLTGYTF
TRBJ1-1,-,TRBV15,few,TGTGCCACCAGCAGAGATGTCCAGGGGAACACTGAAGCTTTCTTT,CATSRDVQGNTEAFF
TRBJ2-1,TRBD2,TRBV5-1,-,TGCGCCAGCGTCACCGGACTAGCGGGAGTGCAGTTCTTC,CASVTGLAGVQFF
TRBJ2-1,-,TRBV12-3/TRBV12-4,-,TGTGCCAGCAGGCGAGTCGATGAGCAGTTCTTC,CASRRVDEQFF
TRBJ2-1,-,TRBV30,-,TGTGCCTGGAGTGGTCTAGCTGAGCAGTTCTTC,CAWSGLAEQFF
TRBJ2-1,TRBD2,TRBV12-3/TRBV12-4,-,TGTGCCAGCCGGGGGGGCGACAATGAGCAGTTCTTC,CASRGGDNEQFF
TRBJ1-2,-,TRBV20-1,-,TGCAGTGCTAGTCGCCCCGCGTGGCGGAACTATGGCTACACCTTC,CSASRPAWRNYGYTF
TRBJ1-2,-,TRBV20-1,-,TGCAGTGCTAGTCCCTCATCGGGGGTTCACTATGGCTACACCTTC,CSASPSSGVHYGYTF
TRBJ2-3,-,TRBV10-3,-,TGTGCCATCAGTCGAGCTGGGCAAACCAGCACAGATACGCAGTATTTT,CAISRAGQTSTDTQYF
TRBJ1-2,TRBD1,TRBV5-4,-,TGTGCCAGCAGCCATGGAGGGACAGACTATGGCTACACCTTC,CASSHGGTDYGYTF
TRBJ1-2,-,TRBV18,-,TGTGCCAGCTCACCACCCCGGGGAAAAGCGCTAGGAGACTATGGCTACACCTTC,CASSPPRGKALGDYGYTF
TRBJ1-1,-,TRBV27,few,TGTGCCAGCACCTCAGGGGTCTTGAACACTGAAGCTTTCTTT,CASTSGVLNTEAFF
TRBJ1-4,-,TRBV18,-,TGTGCCAGCTCGGACCTTAGACAGGAAAAACTGTTTTTT,CASSDLRQEKLFF
TRBJ1-6,-,TRBV5-6,-,TGTGCCAGCAGCTCCCGTCGAGGGGAGGATTATAATTCACCCCTCCACTTT,CASSSRRGEDYNSPLHF
TRBJ1-5,TRBD1,TRBV10-1,-,TGCGCCAGCAGTGCAGGGGGCACAGACCAGCCCCAGCATTTT,CASSAGGTDQPQHF
TRBJ1-2,-,TRBV5-6,-,TGTGCCAGCAGCGTTACAGGGTGGGGCTACACCTTC,CASSVTGWGYTF
TRBJ2-3,TRBD2,TRBV2,-,TGTGCCAGCAGTGCCCCCGGGACTACCTACACAGATACGCAGTATTTT,CASSAPGTTYTDTQYF
TRBJ1-5,TRBD1,TRBV30,once,TGTGCCTGGAGTGTATCTAAGGACAGGAGATATAGCAATCAGCCCCAGCATTTT,CAWSVSKDRRYSNQPQHF
TRBJ1-1,-,TRBV6-6,-,TGTGCCAGCAGTCGCACAGGGTTACCACCAATGAACACTGAAGCTTTCTTT,CASSRTGLPPMNTEAFF
TRBJ1-1,TRBD1,TRBV5-1,-,TGCGCCAGCAGGTTTACAGGGGGCTCTGCTGAAGCTTTCTTT,CASRFTGGSAEAFF
TRBJ2-7,TRBD1,TRBV2,-,TGTGCCAGCGAAACGAGATTGACAGGGGAAGAATACGAGCAGTACTTC,CASETRLTGEEYEQYF
TRBJ2-1,-,TRBV5-1,once,TGCGCCAGCAGTAAAGAACCTCAGGACAATGAGCAGTTCTTC,CASSKEPQDNEQFF
TRBJ1-1,-,TRBV2,-,TGTGCCAGCAGTGAGCCGGTCAGGTTGAACACTGAAGCTTTCTTT,CASSEPVRLNTEAFF
TRBJ2-1,-,TRBV10-3,-,TGTGCCATCAGTGAGGGTCAGCAGGTCCATGAGCAGTTCTTC,CAISEGQQVHEQFF
TRBJ2-1,-,TRBV30,-,TGTGCCTGGAGTGTGACGAGGCATGAGCAGTTCTTC,CAWSVTRHEQFF
TRBJ1-2,-,TRBV5-5,-,TGTGCCAGCAGCCAAGAGACTGACTTGGGCTACACCTTC,CASSQETDLGYTF
TRBJ2-2,TRBD1,TRBV7-2,-,TGTGCCAGCAGCACAGGGGGTGGAACCGGGGAGCTGTTTTTT,CASSTGGGTGELFF
TRBJ2-1,-,TRBV4-2,-,TGTGCCAGCAGCAATCCCGTCCACAATGAGCAGTTCTTC,CASSNPVHNEQFF
TRBJ2-3,TRBD2,TRBV3-1/TRBV3-2,-,TGTGCCAGCAGTCAAAACGGACTAGCGGGCAGCACAGATACGCAGTATTTT,CASSQNGLAGSTDTQYF
TRBJ1-2,TRBD1,TRBV5-6,-,TGTGCCAGCAGCTCCCCGGGACAGGGCCGGGGCTACACCTTC,CASSSPGQGRGYTF
TRBJ1-5,TRBD1,TRBV6-2/TRBV6-3,-,TGTGCCAGCAGTCCGGGACAGGGGGCGGATCAGCCCCAGCATTTT,CASSPGQGADQPQHF
TRBJ2-3,TRBD2,TRBV6-5,-,TGTGCCAGCAGTTACACTAGCGCTTACACAGATACGCAGTATTTT,CASSYTSAYTDTQYF
TRBJ1-1,-,TRBV7-8,-,TGTGCCAGCAGCTTAGCGGGCAGGGGGAACACTGAAGCTTTCTTT,CASSLAGRGNTEAFF